This T cell receptor beta chain was sequenced during a study of cytomegalovirus exposure and HLA in healthy donors. The PCR was carried out with 60 Vbeta primers and 13 Jbeta primers. Data came from immunoSEQ multiplex PCR; TCRdb stores just in-frame clones and leaves some out. The sample lists some 100,000 clones, approximately 71% seen once, with about 16% in the top ten. Germline V gene lookup returns CDR1 SQVTM and CDR2 ANQGSEA. The CDR3 sequence is 13 residues long. Trimming pared 1 base from V and 1 base from J, leaving 7 bases between. Of note for this clone: Its antigen is currently unknown.

General observations from the study: Cytomegalovirus-associated status was assigned to some 180 TCR beta chains. Analysis performed later showed TCR beta chains linked to HLA being more clonally expanded than equally common others. In an earlier analysis, in approximately 570 donors, most V segments appeared productive either ~87% or ~30% of the time.

Sequencing input: PBMCs. The sequence was collected from a young woman in good health and CMV-seropositive. V is TRBV29-1 and J is TRBJ1-1; no clear D gene. Written as DNA, the CDR3 is TGCAGCGTTGAAGGTTCCGGGAACACTGAAGCTTTCTTT. Its protein product is CSVEGSGNTEAFF.